This TCR beta chain was recovered during a study of beta chain features in type 1 diabetes. Background on the study: Under 140,000,000 sorted cells were examined across all samples.

This CDR3 has 15 residues. Every bit of the isolated RNA underwent reverse transcription, so sequencing read expressed TCRB transcripts. The protocol was immunoSEQ multiplex PCR, while the TCRdb copy is restricted to in-frame clones and leaves out a portion. The sample holds 200,000 to 300,000 clones, roughly 13% seen once. General observations from the study: More deletions and fewer insertions at VDJ junctions were seen in type 1 diabetes patients.

About this clone: Its target is not known.

This receptor was taken from a woman aged 40 to 55 in good health. The chain is built from TRBV21-1 and TRBJ2-7; the table's D call of TRBD2 was not tested on the DNA. TRBV21-1 is a pseudogene locus. The sample comprised naive CD4+ T cells from blood. This chain's CDR3 is CASSKGRGGNNEQYF. The CDR3 DNA reads TGTGCCAGCAGCAAAGGACGGGGGGGGAACAACGAGCAGTACTTC.